The 12 T cell receptor beta chains presented below share a single source sample, sequenced in a study of OX40 agonist ivuxolimab in advanced cancers. The data were produced by immunoSEQ multiplex PCR, yet TCRdb's version contains in-frame clones alone and is incomplete. The sample has roughly 99,000 clones, more than 85% seen once. Source: CD4+ or CD8+ T cells sorted from blood, taken in a trial of the OX40 agonist ivuxolimab. The receptors originated from an adult with an advanced solid tumor such as melanoma, head and neck, liver or kidney cancer.

This chain uses TRBV4-2 with TRBJ2-2, with 9 bases aligning to TRBD1. The CDR3 totals 16 residues. V was clipped by 4 bases and J by 4 bases; unmatched bases: 7. CDR1 is LGHNA, CDR2 YNFKEQ, per germline. CDR3 amino acids: CASSRVQGAVTGELFF. In DNA form, the CDR3 reads TGTGCCAGCAGCCGGGTACAGGGGGCGGTCACCGGGGAGCTGTTTTTT.

J is TRBJ2-7 and V is TRBV28, with a possible D match to TRBD1 (5 bases). CDR1 is MDHEN and CDR2 is SYDVKM in the germline V gene. The CDR3 consists of 15 residues. Trimming stripped 7 bases from V and 0 bases from J, with 16 bases between. CDR3 coding DNA: TGTGCCAGCACCCAAGGGGCAGATAGCTCCTACGAGCAGTACTTC. Protein sequence: CASTQGADSSYEQYF. The full variable domain, rest sourced from reference TRBV28 and TRBJ2-7, is DVKVTQSSRYLVKRTGEKVFLECVQDMDHENMFWYRQDPGLGLRLIYFSYDVKMKEKGDIPEGYSVSREKKERFSLILESASTNQTSMYLCASTQGADSSYEQYFGPGTRLTVT.

V usage is TRBV6-1 and J usage is TRBJ1-1; TRBD1 matches 7 bases. The CDR3 consists of 15 residues. The germline V gene has CDR1 MNHNS and CDR2 SASEGT. V trimming: 8 bases; J trimming: 4 bases; junction bases outside the gene matches: 13. This CDR3 reads CASVEQQGLFTEAFF. CDR3 DNA sequence: TGTGCCAGCGTTGAGCAACAGGGGCTCTTCACTGAAGCTTTCTTT.

In nucleotides, the CDR3 is TGTGCCAGCAGCCAATCACAGGGACTAGCGGAGAGAGGGACCCAGTACTTC. It translates to CASSQSQGLAERGTQYF. The rearrangement links TRBV16 to TRBJ2-5, with 11 bases aligning to TRBD2. This CDR3 is built from 17 residues. V lost 0 bases, J lost 7 bases, and 10 bases stayed unmatched. CDR1 KGHSY and CDR2 FQNENV come from the germline V gene. Combining the CDR3 with reference TRBV16 and TRBJ2-5 gives the whole variable domain GEEVAQTPKHLVRGEGQKAKLYCAPIKGHSYVFWYQQVLKNEFKFLISFQNENVFDETGMPKERFSAKCLPNSPCSLEIQATKLEDSAVYFCASSQSQGLAERGTQYFGPGTRLLVL.

The rearrangement joins TRBV28 to TRBJ2-1, with 10 bases matching TRBD2. From germline, CDR1 is MDHEN and CDR2 SYDVKM. The V gene end was trimmed by 6 bases and the J gene end by 7 bases; junction bases not matched to a gene: 6. The CDR3 loop spans 14 amino acids. CDR3 in DNA: TGTGCCAGCAGCACTAGCGGGATTCGTAATGAGCAGTTCTTC. It translates to CASSTSGIRNEQFF.

The CDR3 loop reads CASSPGQGSYNEQFF. The CDR3 DNA follows: TGTGCCAGCTCACCGGGACAGGGCTCCTACAATGAGCAGTTCTTC. The chain links TRBV18 to TRBJ2-1, with 9 bases that match TRBD1. V was clipped by 3 bases and J by 0 bases; unmatched bases: 0. The CDR3 is 15 residues long. The germline V gene has CDR1 KGHSH and CDR2 LQKENI.

The chain uses TRBV7-3 and TRBJ2-3, with D unclear. Per germline, CDR1 SGHTA and CDR2 FQGTGA. The CDR3 sequence is 15 residues long. V was shortened by 1 base and J by 0 bases, with 8 bases between the two germline ends. The CDR3 nucleotides are TGTGCCAGCAGCTTAATGGAAACCAGCACAGATACGCAGTATTTT. It yields the protein CASSLMETSTDTQYF.

The rearrangement joins TRBV19 to TRBJ2-3; 11 bases map to TRBD1. CDR3 length: 16 residues. The ends lost 4 bases at V and 6 bases at J; junction bases unmatched: 9. Germline CDR1 is LNHDA and CDR2 is SQIVND (reference sequence). CDR3 amino acids: CASSTRDRGWVDTQYF. Here the CDR3 DNA reads TGTGCCAGTAGTACCCGGGACAGGGGGTGGGTCGATACGCAGTATTTT. Variable domain in full (rest from reference TRBV19 and TRBJ2-3): DGGITQSPKYLFRKEGQNVTLSCEQNLNHDAMYWYRQDPGQGLRLIYYSQIVNDFQKGDIAEGYSVSREKKESFPLTVTSAQKNPTAFYLCASSTRDRGWVDTQYFGPGTRLTVL.

The rearrangement links TRBV5-1 to TRBJ2-3; 8 bases are shared with TRBD2. The CDR3 extends over 16 amino acids. V dropped 4 bases and J dropped 4; count of bases not matched to a gene: 11. Germline V gene sequence: CDR1 SGHRS, CDR2 YFSETQ. CDR3 residues: CASSHAQGGLADTQYF. Here the CDR3 DNA reads TGCGCCAGCAGCCATGCCCAAGGGGGACTAGCAGATACGCAGTATTTT.

The rearrangement links TRBV21-1 to TRBJ2-1. TRBV21-1 is a known pseudogene. The CDR3 sequence is 17 residues long. The CDR3 loop reads CASSKEERDSSYNEQFF. CDR3 sequence (DNA): TGTGCCAGCAGCAAAGAGGAGCGGGACAGCTCCTACAATGAGCAGTTCTTC.

The chain combines TRBV25-1 with TRBJ2-2, with 13 positions matching TRBD2. The germline CDR1 and CDR2 sequences are MGHDK and SYGVNS. The trim removed 6 bases at V and 4 bases at J, leaving 8 bases unmatched. The CDR3 runs to 17 residues. CDR3 sequence reads: CASSQLLAGGRTGELFF. CDR3 coding DNA: TGTGCCAGCAGCCAGTTACTAGCGGGAGGGCGCACCGGGGAGCTGTTTTTT.

The rearrangement links TRBV7-8 to TRBJ2-5; no definite D call. The CDR3 consists of 12 residues. Per germline, CDR1 SGHVS and CDR2 FQNEAQ. V lost 6 bases, J lost 8 bases, and 13 bases lay in between. This CDR3 is CASSFRVGTQYF. The CDR3 DNA is TGTGCCAGCAGTTTCCGGGTCGGAACCCAGTACTTC.